These 22 T cell receptor beta chains originate from one sample sequenced in a study of cytomegalovirus exposure and HLA in healthy donors. Use of 60 Vbeta and 13 Jbeta primers characterized the PCR. Profiled with immunoSEQ multiplex PCR; TCRdb holds only in-frame clones, not every one. The table includes tens of thousands of clones, around 79% detected once. Sequencing was done on a sample of PBMCs. These receptors were obtained from a female donor in good health and CMV-seronegative.

The J gene is TRBJ1-4, the V gene TRBV23-1, with 11 nucleotides matching TRBD1. TRBV23-1 is sorted into the ORF group, with uncertain function. This CDR3 contains 16 residues. The CDR3 spells CAGRGTGGSANEKLFF. The CDR3 DNA sequence: TGCGCTGGGAGGGGGACAGGGGGTTCGGCTAATGAAAAACTGTTTTTT.

This chain links TRBV18 with TRBJ2-3; 11 bases fit TRBD1. Per germline, CDR1 KGHSH and CDR2 LQKENI. There are 17 residues in the CDR3. The trim removed 3 bases at V and 4 bases at J, leaving 9 bases unmatched. For the CDR3, the DNA is TGTGCCAGCTCACCCTCAATAGGGACAGGGGGTCCAGATACGCAGTATTTT. It codes for CASSPSIGTGGPDTQYF.

The genes are TRBV28 and TRBJ1-1; D unclear. V gave up 7 bases and J gave up 10 bases, with 16 bases separating them. CDR1 and CDR2 (germline): MDHEN, SYDVKM. The CDR3 runs to 12 residues. The CDR3 DNA is TGTGCCAGCACCAACCTGGCCCGAAGAGCTTTCTTT. Translation: CASTNLARRAFF. The whole variable domain, remainder taken from reference TRBV28 and TRBJ1-1, is DVKVTQSSRYLVKRTGEKVFLECVQDMDHENMFWYRQDPGLGLRLIYFSYDVKMKEKGDIPEGYSVSREKKERFSLILESASTNQTSMYLCASTNLARRAFFGQGTRLTVV.

The V and J genes are TRBV9 and TRBJ1-5; 7 nucleotides match TRBD1. From germline, CDR1 is SGDLS and CDR2 YYNGEE. The V segment lost 0 bases and the J segment 5 bases; nucleotides outside the gene matches: 5. The CDR3 is 15 amino acids. The CDR3 loop is CASSVAPDRDQPQHF. The CDR3 DNA reads TGTGCCAGCAGCGTAGCTCCCGACAGGGATCAGCCCCAGCATTTT.

The rearrangement links TRBV2 to TRBJ1-5; D gene unclear. This CDR3 region has 15 residues. V was shortened by 2 bases and J by 0 bases, with 8 bases between the two germline ends. Germline V lookup: CDR1 SNHLY, CDR2 FYNNEI. In nucleotides, the CDR3 is TGTGCCAGCAGTGAACGGAGGGATAGCAATCAGCCCCAGCATTTT. Protein product: CASSERRDSNQPQHF. Full variable domain (missing parts from reference TRBV2 and TRBJ1-5): EPEVTQTPSHQVTQMGQEVILRCVPISNHLYFYWYRQILGQKVEFLVSFYNNEISEKSEIFDDQFSVERPDGSNFTLKIRSTKLEDSAMYFCASSERRDSNQPQHFGDGTRLSIL.

With respect to this clone: Distinct nucleotide sequences in the sample also encode this CDR3. The rearrangement uses TRBV5-1 and TRBJ1-5; 7 positions agree with TRBD1. The germline V gene has CDR1 SGHRS and CDR2 YFSETQ. CDR3 length: 14 residues. V was clipped by 4 bases and J by 4 bases; unmatched bases: 5. The CDR3 reads CASSPGGPNQPQHF. The CDR3 DNA reads as TGCGCCAGCAGCCCAGGGGGGCCAAATCAGCCCCAGCATTTT.

This rearrangement joins TRBV28 to TRBJ2-7; D unresolved. Per germline, CDR1 MDHEN and CDR2 SYDVKM. The CDR3 length is 14 residues. V was clipped by 7 bases and J by 3 bases, with 16 bases between them. The DNA of the CDR3 is TGTGCCAGCACCGCCGAACTAATTGGCTACGAGCAGTACTTC. It encodes CASTAELIGYEQYF.

This chain uses TRBV7-9 with TRBJ2-7; 8 bases agree with TRBD1. Germline V lookup: CDR1 SEHNR, CDR2 FQNEAQ (reference sequence). J gave up 7 bases and V 2 bases, and 7 bases lay outside the gene matches. The CDR3 totals 14 residues. CDR3 DNA: TGTGCCAGCAGCTTAATGGGACAGGAAGGAGAGCAGTACTTC. It codes for CASSLMGQEGEQYF.

The J gene is TRBJ2-3, the V gene TRBV6-1; the match to TRBD2 covers 8 bases. In germline, CDR1 is MNHNS, CDR2 SASEGT. The CDR3 is made up of 15 amino acids. V lost 8 bases, J lost 2 bases, and 9 bases stayed unmatched. CDR3 sequence: CASSTGGLNTDTQYF. CDR3 bases: TGTGCCAGCTCAACGGGGGGGCTGAACACAGATACGCAGTATTTT.

The chain is built from TRBV4-1 and TRBJ2-7; a possible D gene is TRBD2 (5 bases). V lost 4 bases, J lost 3 bases, and 16 bases lay in between. Per germline, CDR1 MGHRA and CDR2 YSYEKL. CDR3 size: 15 residues. The CDR3 sequence is CASSLSPQRDYEQYF. In nucleotides, the CDR3 is TGCGCCAGCAGCCTTAGTCCCCAGAGGGACTACGAGCAGTACTTC.

V is TRBV19 and J is TRBJ2-7, with 8 bases fitting TRBD1. Losses at the gene ends were 11 bases for V and 2 bases for J; bases not matched to a gene: 14. This CDR3 comprises 15 residues. Germline loops: CDR1 LNHDA, CDR2 SQIVND (reference sequence). Here the CDR3 DNA reads TGTGCCTCGCGACCTAGACAGGGGAGGACCTACGAGCAGTACTTC. Translating it yields CASRPRQGRTYEQYF.

The CDR3 sequence is CASSPPGEETQYF. CDR3 bases: TGTGCCAGCAGCCCCCCAGGGGAAGAGACCCAGTACTTC. This chain links TRBV7-9 with TRBJ2-5, with D possibly matching TRBD1 (6 bases). This CDR3 has 13 amino acids. Trimming pared 5 bases from V and 3 bases from J, leaving 10 bases between. CDR1 is SEHNR, CDR2 FQNEAQ, per germline (reference sequence).

This clone was detected only a few times. The chain links TRBV6-5 to TRBJ2-7; the match to TRBD2 covers 8 bases. CDR1 and CDR2 from the germline V gene are MNHEY and SVGAGI. Germline trimming cut 1 base from V and 7 bases from J; bases unmatched to any gene: 3. The CDR3 runs to 13 residues. CDR3 residues: CASSYLTSGEQYF. The DNA of the CDR3 is TGTGCCAGCAGTTACTTAACTAGCGGAGAGCAGTACTTC.

The chain carries TRBV29-1 and TRBJ1-2; D perhaps matches TRBD1 (5 bases). V dropped 7 bases and J dropped 4 bases, with 22 bases sitting between them. This CDR3 has 15 amino acids. Germline-derived CDR1 and CDR2 are SQVTM and ANQGSEA. This CDR3 is CSAQGTLEGIYGYTF. The CDR3 DNA is TGCAGCGCCCAAGGGACGTTGGAGGGCATCTATGGCTACACCTTC. Together with reference TRBV29-1 and TRBJ1-2, the CDR3 gives the full variable domain: SAVISQKPSRDICQRGTSLTIQCQVDSQVTMMFWYRQQPGQSLTLIATANQGSEATYESGFVIDKFPISRPNLTFSTLTVSNMSPEDSSIYLCSAQGTLEGIYGYTFGSGTRLTVV.

The CDR3 sequence: CASSTGVTEAFF. Here the CDR3 DNA reads TGTGCCAGCAGTACAGGGGTAACTGAAGCTTTCTTT. This chain joins TRBV28 and TRBJ1-1, with 7 bases fitting TRBD1. Losses at the gene ends were 5 bases for V and 5 bases for J; bases not matched to a gene: 2. This CDR3 is built from 12 residues. Per the germline V gene, CDR1 is MDHEN and CDR2 is SYDVKM.

The chain combines TRBV5-1 with TRBJ2-3; 9 nucleotides align to TRBD1. Germline V gives CDR1 SGHRS, CDR2 YFSETQ. CDR3 length equals 16 residues. Trimming removed 4 bases from V and 0 bases from J; junction bases left unmatched: 6. The chain's CDR3 is CASSPGQGISTDTQYF. CDR3 bases: TGCGCCAGCAGCCCCGGACAGGGGATTAGCACAGATACGCAGTATTTT.

This chain joins TRBV2 and TRBJ2-1; 7 bases agree with TRBD2. This CDR3 comprises 15 residues. The J segment lost 0 bases and the V segment lost 2 bases, leaving 1 base of the junction unmatched. Germline CDR1 and CDR2: SNHLY and FYNNEI. CDR3 coding DNA: TGTGCCAGCAGTGAACTAGCGGCCTCCTACAATGAGCAGTTCTTC. As protein: CASSELAASYNEQFF.

The chain recombines TRBV5-6 with TRBJ1-4, with 8 bases identical to TRBD1. Germline-derived CDR1 and CDR2 are SGHDT and YYEEEE. The length of the CDR3 is 15 residues. J lost 8 bases, V lost 4 bases, and 10 bases had no gene match. CDR3 protein: CASSPMGTGGEKLFF. In DNA, the CDR3 is TGTGCCAGCAGCCCAATGGGGACAGGAGGCGAAAAACTGTTTTTT.

This sequence joins TRBV27 and TRBJ2-5; 11 bases line up with TRBD2. The CDR3 totals 15 residues. The V segment lost 2 bases and the J segment 5 bases; nucleotides outside the gene matches: 4. Per the germline V gene, CDR1 is MNHEY and CDR2 is SMNVEV (reference sequence). CDR3 nucleotides: TGTGCCAGCAGTTTAAGACTAGCGGGATTGGAGACCCAGTACTTC. Its protein is CASSLRLAGLETQYF.

The table lists this clone with a few counts. The chain combines TRBV5-1 with TRBJ1-4; D may be TRBD1 (5 bases). The CDR3 extends over 15 amino acids. Looked up from germline, CDR1 is SGHRS and CDR2 is YFSETQ. V was trimmed by 3 bases and J by 7 bases, leaving 16 bases between them. This CDR3 is CASSSGRGEGEKLFF. The CDR3 nucleotides read TGCGCCAGCAGCTCCGGACGGGGGGAGGGTGAAAAACTGTTTTTT.

This sequence joins TRBV19 and TRBJ2-7, with 7 bases that match TRBD1. J was trimmed by 0 bases and V by 6 bases; bases with no gene match: 2. Germline loops: CDR1 LNHDA, CDR2 SQIVND (reference sequence). The CDR3 has 13 amino acids. The CDR3 protein is CASSRDSSYEQYF. In nucleotides, the CDR3 is TGTGCCAGTAGCAGGGACAGCTCCTACGAGCAGTACTTC.

This rearrangement joins TRBV11-1 to TRBJ2-7, with TRBD1 matching 8 bases. Per germline, CDR1 SGHAT and CDR2 FQDESV (reference sequence). The CDR3 is 14 amino acids. J gave up 7 bases and V 4 bases, and 9 bases lay outside the gene matches. The CDR3 coding sequence is TGTGCCAGCAGCTCTGGGACAGGTCGGAGGGAGCAGTACTTC. Its protein product is CASSSGTGRREQYF. The whole variable domain, filled in from reference TRBV11-1 and TRBJ2-7, reads EAEVAQSPRYKITEKSQAVAFWCDPISGHATLYWYRQILGQGPELLVQFQDESVVDDSQLPKDRFSAERLKGVDSTLKIQPAELGDSAMYLCASSSGTGRREQYFGPGTRLTVT.